This is a list of T cell receptor beta chains from one sample in a study of T-cell memory formation after mild COVID-19. TCRdb reanalysed the 5' RACE reads using MiXCR and keeps one entry per CDR3 protein. Counted here are a few hundred thousand distinct CDR3 sequences, about a fifth occurring once; the ten biggest clones make up approximately 8.4%. Sequencing was carried out using PBMCs or a T cell subset sorted from them (not recorded which). Receptors were obtained from an adult woman who had mild COVID-19 (a few samples of this study predate the infection). Cell type and time point are not known. Both conserved end residues are part of each CDR3. Fields, in order: D gene, J gene, clone size, V gene, CDR3 protein, CDR3 DNA. A D gene is named only where the DNA matches it firmly. For some rows the clone size is stated as once, few or many, or as a class when expanded; others skip it.

d_gene: .
j_gene: TRBJ2-7
abundance: .
v_gene: TRBV29-1
CDR3aa: CSVEERTRREQYF
CDR3nt: TGCAGCGTTGAAGAACGGACACGGCGGGAGCAGTACTTC

d_gene: .
j_gene: TRBJ1-1
abundance: .
v_gene: TRBV5-1
CDR3aa: CASSLATGRYTEAFF
CDR3nt: TGCGCCAGCAGCTTGGCGACGGGTAGGTACACTGAAGCTTTCTTT

d_gene: .
j_gene: TRBJ1-2
abundance: .
v_gene: TRBV5-4
CDR3aa: CASSLDGSYGYTF
CDR3nt: TGTGCCAGCAGCTTGGATGGTAGCTATGGCTACACCTTC

d_gene: TRBD2
j_gene: TRBJ2-1
abundance: .
v_gene: TRBV30
CDR3aa: CAWSAGGAGGEQFF
CDR3nt: TGTGCCTGGAGTGCGGGAGGGGCCGGGGGTGAGCAGTTCTTC

d_gene: .
j_gene: TRBJ2-7
abundance: .
v_gene: TRBV23-1
CDR3aa: CASSQSRARSYEQYF
CDR3nt: TGCGCCAGCAGTCAATCGCGGGCAAGGTCCTACGAGCAGTACTTC

d_gene: TRBD1
j_gene: TRBJ1-6
abundance: few
v_gene: TRBV7-9
CDR3aa: CASSLRGLGNSPLHF
CDR3nt: TGTGCCAGCAGCTTGAGGGGGCTTGGGAATTCACCCCTCCACTTT

d_gene: TRBD1
j_gene: TRBJ1-6
abundance: few
v_gene: TRBV27
CDR3aa: CASSLGQGRNNSPLHF
CDR3nt: TGTGCCAGCAGTCTAGGACAGGGGCGGAATAATTCACCCCTCCACTTT

d_gene: .
j_gene: TRBJ1-4
abundance: .
v_gene: TRBV6-5
CDR3aa: CASTLTQGGGALFF
CDR3nt: TGTGCCAGCACCTTAACACAGGGAGGAGGTGCACTGTTTTTT

d_gene: TRBD1
j_gene: TRBJ2-2
abundance: few
v_gene: TRBV7-2
CDR3aa: CASSTGTGWLFF
CDR3nt: TGTGCCAGCAGCACAGGGACAGGGTGGCTGTTTTTT

d_gene: TRBD2
j_gene: TRBJ2-3
abundance: few
v_gene: TRBV14
CDR3aa: CASSQRLATQYF
CDR3nt: TGTGCCAGCAGCCAACGACTAGCTACGCAGTATTTT

d_gene: .
j_gene: TRBJ1-1
abundance: .
v_gene: TRBV20-1
CDR3aa: CSATLRNTEAFF
CDR3nt: TGCAGTGCTACCCTTCGCAACACTGAAGCTTTCTTT

d_gene: TRBD1
j_gene: TRBJ2-7
abundance: few
v_gene: TRBV6-1
CDR3aa: CASRGRTGSSYEQYF
CDR3nt: TGTGCCAGCAGAGGCCGGACAGGGAGCTCCTACGAGCAGTACTTC

d_gene: TRBD2
j_gene: TRBJ2-1
abundance: .
v_gene: TRBV9
CDR3aa: CASSPRVSGSTYNEQFF
CDR3nt: TGTGCCAGCAGCCCCAGGGTTAGCGGGAGTACCTACAATGAGCAGTTCTTC